This record looks at one T cell receptor (beta chain) sequence and its context. Its target is unknown. TCRdb redid the calling of the 5' RACE reads with MiXCR, one entry per CDR3 protein. Of just over 150,000 distinct CDR3 sequences detected, roughly 31% appear once; the ten largest clones hold around 13%. The data were taken from a study of T-cell memory formation after mild COVID-19. Study in general: Each donor largely had its own TCR clusters.

Germline V CDR1 and CDR2: MGHRA, YSYEKL. The CDR3 totals 15 residues. V was shortened by 0 bases and J by 0 bases, with 8 bases between the two germline ends. Study-wide results and caveats: Pre-infection memory already had some responding clones, implying cross-reactive memory joined. The study found contracting CD4+ clones mainly in CM and EM and contracting CD8+ clones in EMRA.

This sequence was found in an adult woman who had mild COVID-19 (a few samples of this study predate the infection). Cell type and time point are not known. The sample comprised PBMCs or a T cell subset sorted from them (not recorded which). This chain joins TRBV4-1 and TRBJ1-1; D may be TRBD1 (5 bases). The DNA of the CDR3 is TGCGCCAGCAGCCAAGAAAGACAGATGAACACTGAAGCTTTCTTT. It is translated as CASSQERQMNTEAFF.